These T cell receptor beta chains were read from a single sample in a study of T cell clones after liver transplantation. Using immunoSEQ multiplex PCR, the repertoire was profiled, and TCRdb retains in-frame clones only, with some absent. The sample includes 15,000 or so clones, under 90% of them seen just once. This material consisted of CD8+ T cells from blood, taken around 50 months after liver transplant. These receptors were obtained from a human patient who received a liver transplant. Some T cells may have come from the graft donor. CDR3s include the opening cysteine and the closing phenylalanine or tryptophan. The D gene is left open where the match is weak.

V,J,D,DNA,CDR3
TRBV15,TRBJ2-1,TRBD2,TGTGCCACCAGCAGAGAATGGGGCGGGAGGGCGAATGAGCAGTTCTTC,CATSREWGGRANEQFF
TRBV5-5,TRBJ2-1,TRBD1,TGTGCCAGCAGCTTTCGGGACAGGACAGTCTCCTACAATGAGCAGTTCTTC,CASSFRDRTVSYNEQFF
TRBV14,TRBJ1-4,NA,TGTGCCAGCAGCCAAGATGAACACCGGGACATCCCCCTAAGGAATGAAAAACTGTTTTTT,CASSQDEHRDIPLRNEKLFF
TRBV27,TRBJ2-3,NA,TGTGCCAGCAGTTTTGGTGGCACAGATACGCAGTATTTT,CASSFGGTDTQYF
TRBV5-1,TRBJ2-7,NA,TGCGCCAGCAGCTCACAGCCCTACGAGCAGTACTTC,CASSSQPYEQYF
TRBV7-9,TRBJ1-1,NA,TGTGCCAGCAGCTTAGGGCGAGCTGAAGCTTTCTTT,CASSLGRAEAFF
TRBV27,TRBJ1-1,TRBD1,TGTGCCAGCAGTCCACGGGACAGGGGTCTTGAAGCTTTCTTT,CASSPRDRGLEAFF
TRBV6-5,TRBJ2-6,NA,TGTGCCAGCCGATTCACGGATCTAGAAGTCCTGACTTTC,CASRFTDLEVLTF
TRBV9,TRBJ1-2,NA,TGTGCCAGCAGCGGATATTACAGAGATGGCTACACCTTC,CASSGYYRDGYTF
TRBV7-9,TRBJ2-7,TRBD2,TGTGCCAGCAGCGTAAGCGGGGGGGCCGCCTACGAGCAGTACTTC,CASSVSGGAAYEQYF
TRBV7-3,TRBJ2-2,NA,TGTGCCAGCAGCTTCGGCCCGAACACCGGGGAGCTGTTTTTT,CASSFGPNTGELFF
TRBV6-5,TRBJ2-2,TRBD2,TGTGCCAGCAGTTACGGGACTAGCGAGTACACCGGGGAGCTGTTTTTT,CASSYGTSEYTGELFF
TRBV19,TRBJ1-3,NA,TGTGCCAGTAGTATTGGGGCAGGGAGAGGAAACACCATATATTTT,CASSIGAGRGNTIYF
TRBV2,TRBJ1-1,NA,TGTGCCAGCAGTGAAAAACCTCCAGGGAACATGAACACTGAAGCTTTCTTT,CASSEKPPGNMNTEAFF
TRBV28,TRBJ1-3,NA,TGTGCCAGCAGACATACAGGGATGGAAAACACCATATATTTT,CASRHTGMENTIYF
TRBV27,TRBJ2-3,NA,TGTGCCAGTTTAAGTGCGGCAGATACGCAGTATTTT,CASLSAADTQYF